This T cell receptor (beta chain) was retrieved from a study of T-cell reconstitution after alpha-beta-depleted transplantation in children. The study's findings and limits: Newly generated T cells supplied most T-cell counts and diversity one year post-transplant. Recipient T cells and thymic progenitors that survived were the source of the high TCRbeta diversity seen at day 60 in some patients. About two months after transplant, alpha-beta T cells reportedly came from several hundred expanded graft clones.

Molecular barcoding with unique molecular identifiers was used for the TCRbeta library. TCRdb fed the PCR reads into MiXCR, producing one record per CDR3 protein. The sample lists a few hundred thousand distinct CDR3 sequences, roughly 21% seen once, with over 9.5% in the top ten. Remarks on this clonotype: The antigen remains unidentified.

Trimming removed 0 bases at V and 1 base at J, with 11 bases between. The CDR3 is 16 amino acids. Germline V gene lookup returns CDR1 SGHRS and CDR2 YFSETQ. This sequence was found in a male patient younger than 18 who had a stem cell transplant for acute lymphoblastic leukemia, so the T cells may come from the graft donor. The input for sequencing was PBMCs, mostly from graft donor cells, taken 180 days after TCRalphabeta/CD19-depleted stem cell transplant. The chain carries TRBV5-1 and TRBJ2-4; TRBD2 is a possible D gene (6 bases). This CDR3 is CASSLVPRGAKNIQYF. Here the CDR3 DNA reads TGCGCCAGCAGCTTGGTGCCCCGGGGGGCCAAAAACATTCAGTACTTC.